This T cell receptor (beta chain) was identified during a study of shared clonotypes between healthy human individuals. Study context: Three CD4 naive, three CD4 memory, two CD8 naive and one CD8 memory plate were used per donor.

Selected positively for CCR7 and CD45RO-negative, naive CD8 cells excluded terminally differentiated effector memory CD45RA+ cells. Every subset's genomic DNA went evenly onto several immunoSEQ plates. Approximately 30,000 T cell genomes (around 200 ng DNA) went into each sorted-subset replicate. Assay used: immunoSEQ multiplex PCR; TCRdb lists only in-frame clones, some missing. The repertoire holds a few million clones, with 80% to 95% as singletons. A single count supports this clone. The V gene's germline CDR1 is KGHSH and CDR2 LQKENI. V trimming: 1 base; J trimming: 7 bases; junction bases outside the gene matches: 15. There are 17 residues in the CDR3.

The sample comprised naive CD8+ T cells from PBMCs. The rearrangement uses TRBV18 and TRBJ1-1; 7 bases align to TRBD1. The source is a man between 18 and 29 years old in good health. Some clones in this sample may be carry-over from other donors' samples. CDR3 region: CASSPLRFLGGRDEAFF. In nucleotides, the CDR3 is TGTGCCAGCTCACCACTGAGGTTTCTAGGGGGCAGGGATGAAGCTTTCTTT.